Presented here are 23 T cell receptor beta chains from one specimen sequenced in a study of T-cell memory formation after mild COVID-19. Each CDR3 protein is one row after TCRdb ran MiXCR on the 5' RACE reads. The sample carries 10,000 to 15,000 distinct CDR3 sequences, roughly 14% recorded once. The sample was PBMCs or a T cell subset sorted from them (not recorded which). The receptors were gathered from a man younger than 30 who had mild COVID-19 (a few samples of this study predate the infection). Cell type and time point are not known.

V gene TRBV29-1 combines with J gene TRBJ1-2; D uncertain. The germline gives CDR1 SQVTM, CDR2 ANQGSEA. The CDR3 consists of 11 residues. V was shortened by 5 bases and J by 0 bases, with 4 bases between the two germline ends. The CDR3 loop reads CSVPSNYGYTF. The CDR3 coding sequence is TGCAGCGTTCCTTCTAACTATGGCTACACCTTC.

This clonotype was seen repeatedly, ten times or more. The chain carries TRBV5-1 and TRBJ1-1, with D hard to call. The germline V gene encodes CDR1 SGHRS and CDR2 YFSETQ. CDR3 length: 13 amino acids. The V and J ends lost 4 bases and 1 base respectively, with 8 bases between them. CDR3 DNA: TGCGCCAGCAGCGACCCCGGGAACACTGAAGCTTTCTTT. It yields the protein CASSDPGNTEAFF.

This clonotype was found many times. The rearrangement joins TRBV6-5 to TRBJ2-3; TRBD2 aligns across 9 bases. Germline values: CDR1 MNHEY, CDR2 SVGAGI. Germline trimming cut 5 bases from V and 5 bases from J; bases unmatched to any gene: 8. The CDR3 has 15 amino acids. CDR3 DNA sequence: TGTGCCAGCAGTCCCCCAGCGGGGGGACGAGATACGCAGTATTTT. Translated: CASSPPAGGRDTQYF.

This rearrangement joins TRBV7-3 to TRBJ2-7; 11 nucleotides align to TRBD1. Germline V gene data show CDR1 as SGHTA and CDR2 as FQGTGA. CDR3 length equals 14 residues. J lost 3 bases, V lost 5 bases, and 3 bases had no gene match. This chain's CDR3 is CASSGQGARYEQYF. CDR3 DNA: TGTGCCAGCAGCGGACAGGGGGCCCGCTACGAGCAGTACTTC.

This clonotype was recorded at least ten times. CDR3 loop: CASSYWGSAEAFF. For the CDR3, the DNA is TGTGCCAGCAGTTATTGGGGGAGCGCTGAAGCTTTCTTT. The genes are TRBV6-5 and TRBJ1-1; TRBD1 is a possible D gene (5 bases). V lost 3 bases, J lost 6 bases, and 11 bases lay in between. The CDR3 is 13 amino acids. From germline, CDR1 is MNHEY and CDR2 SVGAGI.

This clonotype was recorded at least ten times. This chain's CDR3 is CASSSSTSGPYEQYV. As DNA, the CDR3 is TGTGCCAGCAGTTCATCGACTAGCGGACCCTACGAGCAGTACGTC. V gene TRBV28 combines with J gene TRBJ2-7; TRBD2 agrees at 9 bases. This CDR3 has 15 amino acids. Germline CDR1 is MDHEN and CDR2 is SYDVKM. Unmatched junction bases numbered 6, after V lost 4 bases and J lost 2 bases.

Only a few counts were recorded for this clonotype. The J gene is TRBJ1-1, the V gene TRBV20-1; D unresolved. CDR3 length: 15 amino acids. Trimming cost V 0 bases and J 5 bases, with 16 bases left between them. Germline values: CDR1 DFQATT, CDR2 SNEGSKA (reference sequence). CDR3 amino acids: CSARDPSGGGTEAFF. CDR3 nucleotides: TGCAGTGCTAGAGACCCCTCGGGCGGAGGGACTGAAGCTTTCTTT.

This clonotype was recorded many times. The chain uses TRBV7-9 and TRBJ2-5; perhaps TRBD2 as D (5 bases). The CDR3 is made up of 15 amino acids. V was pared by 1 base and J by 5 bases, with 14 bases between. CDR1 SEHNR and CDR2 FQNEAQ come from the germline V gene (reference sequence). DNA of the CDR3: TGTGCCAGCAGCTTAGGAGGATCTAGCTGGGAGACCCAGTACTTC. Encoded protein: CASSLGGSSWETQYF. Supplemented by reference TRBV7-9 and TRBJ2-5, the full variable domain reads DTGVSQNPRHKITKRGQNVTFRCDPISEHNRLYWYRQTLGQGPEFLTYFQNEAQLEKSRLLSDRFSAERPKGSFSTLEIQRTEQGDSAMYLCASSLGGSSWETQYFGPGTRLLVL.

This clonotype was detected many times. The chain combines TRBV11-3 with TRBJ2-3; 8 nucleotides align to TRBD1. V lost 5 bases, J lost 4 bases, and 11 bases stayed unmatched. The CDR3 is made up of 16 amino acids. CDR1 and CDR2 from the germline V gene are SGHNT and YENEEA. CDR3 in DNA: TGTGCCAGCAGCCTCGGACAGGGCCCCATGGCAGATACGCAGTATTTT. It is translated as CASSLGQGPMADTQYF.

This chain joins TRBV5-1 and TRBJ2-5; possible D gene TRBD2, 5 bases. CDR3 size: 14 residues. V was cut by 3 bases and J by 1 base, with 10 bases left in between. Germline assignment: CDR1 SGHRS and CDR2 YFSETQ. Here the CDR3 DNA reads TGCGCCAGCAGCTGGAGGCAGGTCCAAGAGACCCAGTACTTC. This translates into CASSWRQVQETQYF.

This sequence joins TRBV7-9 and TRBJ2-3, with 7 bases lining up with TRBD1. The CDR3 length is 15 residues. V was clipped by 8 bases and J by 4 bases; unmatched bases: 12. Looked up from germline, CDR1 is SEHNR and CDR2 is FQNEAQ (reference sequence). CDR3 in DNA: TGTGCCAGCTATCAGGGACAGTTTATCCCAGATACGCAGTATTTT. It yields the protein CASYQGQFIPDTQYF.

This clonotype was recorded at least ten times. This rearrangement joins TRBV7-2 to TRBJ2-1, with 8 bases identical to TRBD1. Germline V gives CDR1 SGHTA, CDR2 FQGNSA. Trimming took 5 bases from V and 8 from J; bases not matched to a gene: 11. The CDR3 spans 15 residues. This CDR3 reads CASSQDRGTWYEQFF. Here the CDR3 DNA reads TGTGCCAGCAGCCAAGACAGGGGCACTTGGTATGAGCAGTTCTTC.

This clonotype was recorded at least ten times. This chain links TRBV10-3 with TRBJ2-5, with D perhaps matching TRBD2 (7 bases). Germline CDR1 reads ENHRY; CDR2 reads SYGVKD. The CDR3 contains 15 residues. V lost 6 bases, J lost 1 base, and 15 bases lay in between. The CDR3 nucleotides are TGTGCCATCAGCGGAGGGGGGGGAACCCAAGAGACCCAGTACTTC. It encodes CAISGGGGTQETQYF.

The rearrangement links TRBV9 to TRBJ2-7; D might be TRBD1 or TRBD2, each matching 5 bases. This CDR3 is built from 14 residues. The germline CDR1 and CDR2 sequences are SGDLS and YYNGEE. Trimming removed 4 bases from V and 4 bases from J, with 15 bases in between. CDR3 bases: TGTGCCAGCAGCTCCCGGGACGGCCTATACGAGCAGTACTTC. Translation: CASSSRDGLYEQYF.

This clonotype has at least ten counts. V and J are TRBV29-1 and TRBJ1-1, with TRBD1 matching over 9 bases. This CDR3 comprises 12 residues. J gave up 4 bases and V 6 bases, and 3 bases lay outside the gene matches. The germline V gene has CDR1 SQVTM and CDR2 ANQGSEA. The DNA for the CDR3 is TGCAGCGTAGTGGACAGGGGCACTGAAGCTTTCTTT. Its protein is CSVVDRGTEAFF. Together with reference TRBV29-1 and TRBJ1-1, the CDR3 gives the full variable domain: SAVISQKPSRDICQRGTSLTIQCQVDSQVTMMFWYRQQPGQSLTLIATANQGSEATYESGFVIDKFPISRPNLTFSTLTVSNMSPEDSSIYLCSVVDRGTEAFFGQGTRLTVV.

This clonotype occurred many times. The chain employs TRBV12-3 or TRBV12-4 and TRBJ2-2, with 11 bases that match TRBD1. The trim removed 6 bases at V and 5 bases at J, leaving 5 bases unmatched. This CDR3 contains 15 residues. The CDR3 loop reads CASSTRDRGTGELFF. CDR3 bases: TGTGCCAGCAGCACGAGGGACAGGGGGACCGGGGAGCTGTTTTTT.

The sample holds many counts of this clonotype. The chain is built from TRBV7-6 and TRBJ2-5; 8 bases are shared with TRBD2. The CDR3 length is 15 residues. Germline V lookup: CDR1 SGHVS, CDR2 FNYEAQ. With V trimmed by 3 bases and J by 4 bases, 7 bases remained unmatched. Here the CDR3 DNA reads TGTGCCAGCAGCTTCAAACTAGCGGTTGGAGAGACCCAGTACTTC. It specifies CASSFKLAVGETQYF.

This clonotype was seen a few times. The rearrangement links TRBV20-1 to TRBJ2-1; TRBD1 matches at 11 bases. Germline CDR1 and CDR2: DFQATT and SNEGSKA (reference sequence). The V and J ends lost 4 bases and 7 bases, in that order; junction bases with no gene match: 6. The CDR3 loop spans 14 amino acids. The CDR3 DNA follows: TGCAGTGCTATAGTCTGGGACAGGGGGAATGAGCAGTTCTTC. Its protein is CSAIVWDRGNEQFF.

This clonotype was picked up many times. The rearrangement links TRBV24-1 to TRBJ2-3, with 11 bases matching TRBD1. Trimming took 3 bases from V and 3 from J; bases not matched to a gene: 10. CDR1 KGHDR and CDR2 SFDVKD come from the germline V gene. The length of the CDR3 is 18 residues. In DNA, the CDR3 is TGTGCCACCAGTGATCGCCGGGCTCGGGACAGGGGGACAGATACGCAGTATTTT. Translating it yields CATSDRRARDRGTDTQYF.

The chain has TRBV4-3 and TRBJ2-3, with TRBD2 identical over 13 bases. V shed 4 bases and J 4 bases; nucleotides not matched to a gene: 5. The germline CDR1 and CDR2 sequences are LGHNA and YSLEER. The CDR3 spans 16 residues. CDR3: CASSLSLAGGPDTQYF. The DNA for the CDR3 is TGCGCCAGCAGCCTATCACTAGCGGGGGGGCCAGATACGCAGTATTTT.

This clonotype was detected many times. The chain's CDR3 is CASSLIGVGPSWGAEAFF. The CDR3 DNA is TGTGCCAGCAGCTTAATCGGGGTAGGCCCCAGTTGGGGTGCTGAAGCTTTCTTT. The chain is built from TRBV7-9 and TRBJ1-1; no clear D. V was pared by 2 bases and J by 6 bases, with 25 bases between. This CDR3 is built from 18 residues. Germline assignment: CDR1 SEHNR and CDR2 FQNEAQ (reference sequence). Using reference TRBV7-9 and TRBJ1-1 for the parts outside the CDR3, the full variable domain is DTGVSQNPRHKITKRGQNVTFRCDPISEHNRLYWYRQTLGQGPEFLTYFQNEAQLEKSRLLSDRFSAERPKGSFSTLEIQRTEQGDSAMYLCASSLIGVGPSWGAEAFFGQGTRLTVV.

This clonotype was seen repeatedly, ten times or more. The CDR3 bases are TGCAGTGCTAGGGAACAGGGGAGCAATCAGCCCCAGCATTTT. This codes for CSAREQGSNQPQHF. V usage is TRBV20-1 and J usage is TRBJ1-5, with 7 bases that match TRBD1. This CDR3 has 14 residues. Germline-derived CDR1 and CDR2 are DFQATT and SNEGSKA (reference sequence). J was trimmed by 1 base and V by 3 bases; bases with no gene match: 3.

This clonotype was seen repeatedly, ten times or more. The genes are TRBV29-1 and TRBJ2-5, with 10 bases lining up with TRBD1. With V trimmed by 2 bases and J by 4 bases, 4 bases remained unmatched. This CDR3 is built from 14 residues. In germline, CDR1 is SQVTM, CDR2 ANQGSEA. The CDR3 here is CSVEKDRGRETQYF. CDR3 in DNA: TGCAGCGTTGAAAAAGACAGGGGGCGAGAGACCCAGTACTTC.